This TCR beta chain was recovered during a study of blood T cell repertoires in COVID-19. V gave up 5 bases and J gave up 2 bases; unmatched junction bases: 4. Germline V gene data show CDR1 as SQVTM and CDR2 as ANQGSEA. The CDR3 has 14 amino acids. Repertoires were generated with immunoSEQ multiplex PCR, while TCRdb's copy carries only in-frame clones and drops some. Of some 190,000 clones detected, about 90% appear once; the ten largest clones hold around 1.5%. The rearrangement links TRBV29-1 to TRBJ2-3; 10 bases are shared with TRBD2. This receptor was taken from a man younger than 30 with active or convalescent COVID-19. Sequencing used peripheral blood. CDR3 sequence: CSVRTSGYTDTQYF. In nucleotides, the CDR3 is TGCAGCGTTAGGACTAGCGGTTACACAGATACGCAGTATTTT.